These 10 T cell receptor beta chains share one sample of origin, sequenced in a study of CD8+ T cells in alopecia areata. Extracted from the samples, RNA was reverse transcribed into cDNA to serve as the sequencing template. Assay used: immunoSEQ multiplex PCR; TCRdb lists only in-frame clones, some missing. Of roughly 250,000 clones listed, roughly 69% are singletons. Material: CD4+ T cells sorted from blood, obtained at week 0. All receptors derive from a human donor with alopecia areata.

The CDR3, as DNA: TGTGCCAGCAGTTTTGGGACCCACGGAACCGGGGAGCTGTTTTTT. It encodes CASSFGTHGTGELFF. The V and J genes are TRBV27 and TRBJ2-2; D may be TRBD1 or TRBD2 (5 bases each). Germline values: CDR1 MNHEY, CDR2 SMNVEV (reference sequence). The CDR3 runs 15 residues. Trimming removed 3 bases from V and 5 bases from J, with 13 bases in between.

This clone occurred a few times. J is TRBJ2-2 and V is TRBV6-5; 10 nucleotides match TRBD2. This CDR3 spans 15 amino acids. Germline CDR1 reads MNHEY; CDR2 reads SVGAGI. The ends lost 5 bases at V and 5 bases at J; junction bases unmatched: 5. This CDR3 reads CASSRSGGFTGELFF. For the CDR3, the DNA is TGTGCCAGCAGTCGTAGCGGGGGGTTTACCGGGGAGCTGTTTTTT.

Only a few counts were recorded for this clone. The chain employs TRBV21-1 and TRBJ1-5; TRBD1, the table's D call, was not compared with the DNA. TRBV21-1 represents a pseudogene. There are 18 residues in the CDR3. CDR3 bases: TGTGCCAGCAGCAACCCCCGGCAGGGGGTACTACAAATGCAGCCCCAGCATTTT. It specifies CASSNPRQGVLQMQPQHF.

The rearrangement joins TRBV12-5 to TRBJ1-1; 7 bases map to TRBD1. The CDR3 loop spans 16 amino acids. CDR1 LGHNT and CDR2 FRNRAP come from the germline V gene. V was clipped by 5 bases and J by 0 bases; unmatched bases: 9. The CDR3 nucleotides are TGTGCTAGTGGTCCGGTGACAGGGCGCGTGAACACTGAAGCTTTCTTT. Translated: CASGPVTGRVNTEAFF.

The DNA of the CDR3 is TGCGCCAGCAGCTTGGGGCACCTGAGCACAGATACGCAGTATTTT. This gives the protein CASSLGHLSTDTQYF. The rearrangement uses TRBV5-1 and TRBJ2-3, with D unclear. Trimming removed 0 bases at V and 0 bases at J, with 8 bases between. Germline V gene sequence: CDR1 SGHRS, CDR2 YFSETQ. The CDR3 contains 15 residues.

V usage is TRBV9 and J usage is TRBJ2-6; 9 bases agree with TRBD1. The CDR3 totals 17 residues. The germline gives CDR1 SGDLS, CDR2 YYNGEE. V shed 3 bases, J shed 4 bases, and the junction held 8 bases outside the gene matches. CDR3 DNA sequence: TGTGCCAGCAGCGCCGGGACAGGGTCTTGGGGGGCCAACGTCCTGACTTTC. Its translation is CASSAGTGSWGANVLTF.

The chain joins TRBV30 to TRBJ1-5; no reliable D call. CDR1 is GTSNPN, CDR2 SVGIG, per germline (reference sequence). Trimming removed 3 bases at V and 1 base at J, with 13 bases between. This CDR3 spans 15 amino acids. The CDR3 loop is CAWSASRASNQPQHF. The CDR3, as DNA: TGTGCCTGGAGCGCCTCACGGGCCAGCAATCAGCCCCAGCATTTT.

The J gene is TRBJ2-2, the V gene TRBV5-1; 8 bases match TRBD1. The CDR3 is 15 amino acids. Per germline, CDR1 SGHRS and CDR2 YFSETQ. Trimming at V came to 4 bases and at J to 1 base, leaving 3 bases not matched to a gene. CDR3 region: CASSPGGLNTGELFF. As DNA, the CDR3 is TGCGCCAGCAGCCCAGGGGGCTTGAACACCGGGGAGCTGTTTTTT.

The gene calls are TRBV7-2 and TRBJ1-4; perhaps TRBD1 as D (5 bases). Per the germline V gene, CDR1 is SGHTA and CDR2 is FQGNSA. This CDR3 is 14 amino acids long. V was clipped by 8 bases and J by 6 bases, with 16 bases between them. CDR3 DNA sequence: TGTGCCAGCTCACGGGGGGACTCGGATGAAAAACTGTTTTTT. Its translation is CASSRGDSDEKLFF.

This clone has a single count. The chain links TRBV30 to TRBJ2-7, with 8 positions matching TRBD1. J lost 1 base, V lost 3 bases, and 8 bases had no gene match. CDR3 length: 15 residues. Germline lookup yields CDR1 GTSNPN and CDR2 SVGIG (reference sequence). Written as DNA, the CDR3 is TGTGCCTGGAGCCCCAGGGGGCCCCGGTCCTACGAGCAGTACTTC. It specifies CAWSPRGPRSYEQYF.